The TCR beta chain under discussion was sequenced for a study of T cell changes during pregnancy in multiple sclerosis. This table comes from immunoSEQ multiplex PCR, and its TCRdb copy is limited to in-frame clones, with some not included. Of around 41,000 clones in the sample, 91% were seen once. This sequence was found in a female donor in good health, enrolled as a control in a pregnancy study. The source was CD4+ T cells from peripheral blood mononuclear cells, collected in the third trimester of pregnancy.

CDR3 sequence: CASNSGSGYGYTF. The CDR3 DNA sequence: TGTGCCAGCAACTCGGGGAGCGGCTATGGCTACACCTTC. This chain connects TRBV5-6 to TRBJ1-2; no clear D gene. V lost 6 bases to trimming and J lost 4 bases, with 13 bases between them. Germline CDR1 and CDR2: SGHDT and YYEEEE. The CDR3 consists of 13 residues.